Sequencing of this T cell receptor beta chain was carried out in a study of blood T cell repertoires in COVID-19. Researchers sorted participants into cohorts using their self-reported clinical history. For recovered donors of Cohort 3, there were two negative PCRs, clearance, or symptom resolution. Source study methods: Nucleated cell counts were estimated from reference gene primer amplification. The protocol was immunoSEQ multiplex PCR, while the TCRdb copy is restricted to in-frame clones and leaves out a portion. The V and J calls and clone size were taken over from that table, and D and trimming were inferred from the DNA. The sample shows around 300,000 clones, roughly nine tenths of them seen only once. This clone appeared a few times. This sequence originates from a woman in her thirties or forties who had recovered from COVID-19. The sample was PBMCs or T cells enriched from blood (not recorded which).

The CDR3 loop reads CASSPRGGGRVYEQYF. In DNA form, the CDR3 reads TGTGCCAGCAGCCCCCGAGGCGGGGGGCGCGTCTACGAGCAGTACTTC. The rearrangement links TRBV7-2 to TRBJ2-7; TRBD2 matches at 8 bases. The germline gives CDR1 SGHTA, CDR2 FQGNSA. The CDR3 is 16 amino acids. V dropped 5 bases and J dropped 3; count of bases not matched to a gene: 12.